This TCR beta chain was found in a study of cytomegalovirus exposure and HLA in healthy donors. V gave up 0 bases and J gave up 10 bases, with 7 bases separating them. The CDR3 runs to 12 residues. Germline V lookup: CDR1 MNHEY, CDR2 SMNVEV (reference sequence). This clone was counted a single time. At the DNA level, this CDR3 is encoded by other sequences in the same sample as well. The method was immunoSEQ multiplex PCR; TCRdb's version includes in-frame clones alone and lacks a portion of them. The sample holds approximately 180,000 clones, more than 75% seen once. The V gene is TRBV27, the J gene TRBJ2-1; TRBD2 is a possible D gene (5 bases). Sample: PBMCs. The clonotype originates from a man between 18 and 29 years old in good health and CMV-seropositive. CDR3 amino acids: CASSLSGGEQFF. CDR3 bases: TGTGCCAGCAGTTTATCGGGCGGGGAGCAGTTCTTC.